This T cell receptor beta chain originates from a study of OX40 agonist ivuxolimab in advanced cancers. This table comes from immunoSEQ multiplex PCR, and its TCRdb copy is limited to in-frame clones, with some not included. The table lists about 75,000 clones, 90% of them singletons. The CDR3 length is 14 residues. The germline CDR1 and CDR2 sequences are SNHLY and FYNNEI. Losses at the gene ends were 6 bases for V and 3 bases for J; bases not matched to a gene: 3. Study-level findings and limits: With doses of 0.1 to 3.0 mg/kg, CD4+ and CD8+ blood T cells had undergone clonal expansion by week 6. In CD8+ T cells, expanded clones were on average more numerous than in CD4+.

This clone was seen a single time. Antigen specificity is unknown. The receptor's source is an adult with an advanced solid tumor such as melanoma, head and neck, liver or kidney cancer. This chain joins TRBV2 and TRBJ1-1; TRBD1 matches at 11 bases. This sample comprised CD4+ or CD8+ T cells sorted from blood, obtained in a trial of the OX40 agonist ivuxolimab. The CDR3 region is CASSGTGGDTEAFF. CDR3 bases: TGTGCCAGCAGCGGGACAGGGGGAGACACTGAAGCTTTCTTT. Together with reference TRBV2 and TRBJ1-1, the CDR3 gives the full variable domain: EPEVTQTPSHQVTQMGQEVILRCVPISNHLYFYWYRQILGQKVEFLVSFYNNEISEKSEIFDDQFSVERPDGSNFTLKIRSTKLEDSAMYFCASSGTGGDTEAFFGQGTRLTVV.